This T cell receptor beta chain derives from a study of cytomegalovirus exposure and HLA in healthy donors. Findings of the study overall: For cytomegalovirus status, the classifier reportedly gave diagnoses with high specificity and sensitivity. A few chains tied to CMV proved CMV antigen-specific in vitro.

The PCR ran on 60 Vbeta and 13 Jbeta primers. Only in-frame clones appear in the TCRdb table, and some are missing; sequencing was by immunoSEQ multiplex PCR. Among around 150,000 clones listed, over 65% were seen once. CDR3 length equals 15 residues. The V end lost 7 bases, the J end lost 2 bases, and 15 bases lay between the germline ends. Germline V gene lookup returns CDR1 LNHDA and CDR2 SQIVND (reference sequence). In regard to this clone: Its target is not known.

The chain couples TRBV19 to TRBJ1-5; no firm D call. The TCR originated in a female donor in good health and CMV-seropositive. Specimen: PBMCs. CDR3 sequence (DNA): TGTGCCAGTACTCACGATAGATCGGGCAATCAGCCCCAGCATTTT. Translated, it gives CASTHDRSGNQPQHF.